This T cell receptor (beta chain) is drawn from a study of blood T cell repertoires in COVID-19. CDR1 is MDHEN and CDR2 is SYDVKM in the germline V gene. The CDR3 length is 14 residues. Germline trimming cut 3 bases from V and 1 base from J; bases unmatched to any gene: 1. Some clones are missing from TCRdb's copy, which holds only in-frame ones; the method was immunoSEQ multiplex PCR. The data contain 40,000 to 55,000 clones, about 89% of them seen just once; the ten biggest clones take up roughly a quarter. Sequencing was done on a sample of peripheral blood. The J gene is TRBJ2-7, the V gene TRBV28; 9 bases are a match to TRBD1. This receptor was identified in a human donor in a cohort sampled during active COVID-19. As DNA, the CDR3 is TGTGCCAGCAGTTTGGGACAGGGATCCTACGAGCAGTACTTC. Amino acids: CASSLGQGSYEQYF.